This T cell receptor (beta chain) is from a study of cytomegalovirus exposure and HLA in healthy donors. PCR involved 60 Vbeta and 13 Jbeta primers. Assay used: immunoSEQ multiplex PCR; TCRdb lists only in-frame clones, some missing. The table lists around 140,000 clones, 88% of them singletons. The CDR3 consists of 15 residues. Sequences were obtained from PBMCs. The clonotype originates from a woman aged 40 to 49 in good health and CMV-seronegative. The chain couples TRBV12-2 to TRBJ2-1; TRBD2, as called in the table, went unchecked against the DNA. TRBV12-2 is termed a pseudogene. The CDR3 loop reads CASRFWTSWHNEQFF. The CDR3 bases are TGTGCAAGTCGCTTCTGGACTAGCTGGCACAATGAGCAGTTCTTC.